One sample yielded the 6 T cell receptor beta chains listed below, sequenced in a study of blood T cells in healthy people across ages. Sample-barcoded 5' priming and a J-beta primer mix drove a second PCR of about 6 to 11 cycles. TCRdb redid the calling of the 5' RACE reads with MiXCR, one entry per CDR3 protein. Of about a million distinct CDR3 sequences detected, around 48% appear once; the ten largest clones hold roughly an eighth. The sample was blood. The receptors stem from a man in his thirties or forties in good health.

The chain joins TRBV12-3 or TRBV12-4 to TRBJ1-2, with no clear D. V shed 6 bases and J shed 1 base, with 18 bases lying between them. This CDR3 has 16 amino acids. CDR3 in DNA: TGTGCCAGCAGCCAAAGCTCGGGGATCCATAACTATGGCTACACCTTC. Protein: CASSQSSGIHNYGYTF.

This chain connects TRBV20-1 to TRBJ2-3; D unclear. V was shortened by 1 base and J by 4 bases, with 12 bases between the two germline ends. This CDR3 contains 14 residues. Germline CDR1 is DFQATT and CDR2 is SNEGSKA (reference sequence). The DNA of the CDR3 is TGCAGTGCTAGAGGCCCCTTAGTAGCAGATACGCAGTATTTT. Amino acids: CSARGPLVADTQYF.

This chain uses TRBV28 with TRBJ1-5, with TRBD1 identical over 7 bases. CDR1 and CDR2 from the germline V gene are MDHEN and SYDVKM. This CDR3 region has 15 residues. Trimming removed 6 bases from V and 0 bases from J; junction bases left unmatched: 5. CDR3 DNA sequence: TGTGCCAGCAGCAGCAGACAGGGTAGCAATCAGCCCCAGCATTTT. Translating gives CASSSRQGSNQPQHF.

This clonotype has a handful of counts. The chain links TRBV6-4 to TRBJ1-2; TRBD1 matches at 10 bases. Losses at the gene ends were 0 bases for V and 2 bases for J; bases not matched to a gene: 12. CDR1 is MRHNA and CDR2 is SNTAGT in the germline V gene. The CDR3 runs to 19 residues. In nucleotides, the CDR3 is TGTGCCAGCAGTGACTCAGTGAGGGGACAGGGGTCTGAGAACTATGGCTACACCTTC. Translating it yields CASSDSVRGQGSENYGYTF.

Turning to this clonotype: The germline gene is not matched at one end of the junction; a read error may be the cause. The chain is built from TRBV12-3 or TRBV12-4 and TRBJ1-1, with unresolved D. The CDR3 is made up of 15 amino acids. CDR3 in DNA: TGTACCAGCAGCCCTGACGGGGATAGGAGCACTGAAGCTTTCTTT. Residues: CTSSPDGDRSTEAFF.

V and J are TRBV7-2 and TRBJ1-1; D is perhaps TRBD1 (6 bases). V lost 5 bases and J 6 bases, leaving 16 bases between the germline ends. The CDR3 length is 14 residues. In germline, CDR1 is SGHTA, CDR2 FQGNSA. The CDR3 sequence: CASSTTGRGAEAFF. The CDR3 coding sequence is TGTGCCAGCAGCACAACAGGGAGGGGAGCTGAAGCTTTCTTT.